This T cell receptor (beta chain) derives from a study of blood T cell repertoires in COVID-19. Study background: COVID-19 samples, acute and convalescent, were from the United States, Italy and Spain. T cells, B-cell-depleted T cells, or PBMCs supplied cDNA or gDNA.

Germline CDR1 reads SGHTA; CDR2 reads FQGNSA. The CDR3 consists of 16 residues. The junction had 9 bases not matched to a gene; V was cut back by 0 bases and J by 10 bases. Study processing details: How many nucleated cells were present was estimated from reference gene primer amplification. Repertoires were generated with immunoSEQ multiplex PCR, while TCRdb's copy carries only in-frame clones and drops some. Clone size and V and J calls were adopted from that table, with D and trimming inferred from the DNA. The repertoire holds 95,000 to 110,000 clones, approximately 88% seen once, with roughly 4.4% in the top ten.

Material: peripheral blood. The rearrangement links TRBV7-2 to TRBJ2-1; 10 nucleotides line up with TRBD2. The sequence was collected from a human donor in a cohort sampled during active COVID-19. The CDR3 protein is CASSLAVSGRASEQFF. CDR3 sequence (DNA): TGTGCCAGCAGCTTAGCGGTAAGCGGGAGGGCAAGCGAGCAGTTCTTC.